This TCR beta chain was recorded in a study of T cells in Graves' hyperthyroidism and ophthalmopathy. In this sample, this clonotype turned up a few times. Exclusion of a patient resulted from uncontrolled infection, other autoimmune disease, pregnancy or lactation. A roughly 10 ml volume of fresh peripheral blood provided the PBMCs. The V end lost 1 base, the J end lost 5 bases, and 8 bases lay between the germline ends. Germline V gives CDR1 LGHDT, CDR2 YNNKEL (reference sequence). This CDR3 region has 14 residues. The investigators amplified TCR beta CDR3 regions from RNA transcripts. The TCR CDR3 was amplified in a first-round RT-PCR using the HTBI primer set. TCRdb fed the multiplex PCR reads into MiXCR, producing one record per CDR3 protein. This table holds hundreds of thousands of distinct CDR3 sequences, less than 25% found once.

The receptor was derived from a man between 25 and 39 years old with Graves' ophthalmopathy. The J gene is TRBJ2-2, the V gene TRBV3-1; maybe TRBD2 (6 bases). Sequenced input: blood. The CDR3 DNA follows: TGTGCCAGCAGCCAAGGGACTATTACCGGGGAGCTGTTTTTT. Residues: CASSQGTITGELFF.